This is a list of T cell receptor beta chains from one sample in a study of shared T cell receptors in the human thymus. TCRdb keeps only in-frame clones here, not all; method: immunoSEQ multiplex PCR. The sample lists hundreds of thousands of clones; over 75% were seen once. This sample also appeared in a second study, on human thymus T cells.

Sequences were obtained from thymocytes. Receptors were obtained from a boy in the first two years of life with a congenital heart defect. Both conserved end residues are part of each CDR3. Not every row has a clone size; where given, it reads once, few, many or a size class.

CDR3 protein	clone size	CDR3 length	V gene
CASSLWTGGRGVSGNTIYF	NA	19	TRBV5-4
CASSLKGGDTEAFF	NA	14	TRBV27
CASSFLGGRNQPQHF	NA	15	TRBV5-6
CASSPTGTGNNEQFF	NA	15	TRBV18
CASSHGAGLNQPQHF	NA	15	TRBV28
CASSRTSGIGEQYF	once	14	TRBV6-5
CASSPREADEQFF	NA	13	TRBV14
CASRAPGRAGSNTGELFF	NA	18	TRBV11-2
CASSQDSREGPQETQYF	NA	17	TRBV14
CASSRGKGGRDEQYF	NA	15	TRBV28
CASSLWKSRYEQYF	NA	14	TRBV5-6
CASSQEVVYGLAGGVETQYF	NA	20	TRBV4-2
CASSPNRGLGQPQHF	NA	15	TRBV4-3
CASSLDSRGATMGEQYF	NA	17	TRBV7-8
CASSSISGRASYEQYF	NA	16	TRBV6-5
CASSRGSAGGPWVLEQYF	NA	18	TRBV27
CASSPGPYEQYF	NA	12	TRBV18
CAWGRGNTEAFF	once	12	TRBV30
CASSQWGENNTEAFF	NA	15	TRBV4-3
CASSRTSNEQFF	once	12	TRBV14
CASSPRLGSGNTIYF	few	15	TRBV4-3
CASSPRDRETYEQYF	NA	15	TRBV6-1
CASSPVPRSGANVLTF	NA	16	TRBV27
CASGDPQREETDTQYF	few	16	TRBV12-5
CAWSVQQGGGEKLFF	NA	15	TRBV30
CASSLGQGTPTDTQYF	NA	16	TRBV5-1
CASSSLPTYNEQFF	NA	14	TRBV28
CASSIGDSGRAGELFF	NA	16	TRBV19
CASSPRDRGPYEQYF	NA	15	TRBV19
CASSKSPLTGSPNTEAFF	NA	18	TRBV21-1
CASSQELEDNEQFF	NA	14	TRBV4-3
CASSVSGVSNQPQHF	NA	15	TRBV9
CASSLEGTGAYEQYF	NA	15	TRBV11-2
CASSVVAGPYAQETQYF	NA	17	TRBV9
CASSDRPFTSRIF	NA	13	TRBV6-4
CASSQDGLREAFF	NA	13	TRBV4-3
CASTAGKLGDIQYF	few	14	TRBV28
CASSLAGADTQYF	NA	13	TRBV19
CASSVGCRGDRANEKLFF	NA	18	TRBV9
CASSLFGRVPTEQYF	NA	15	TRBV27
CASSYSLAGSYNEQFF	few	16	TRBV6-5
CASTPPEREGARKEQFF	NA	17	TRBV9
CASSLVDRGQPQHF	NA	14	TRBV5-8
CASSGRTSGSYEQYF	NA	15	TRBV27
CASSRDRRVRPEHYEQYF	NA	18	TRBV14
CASSPRPGAKNIQYF	NA	15	TRBV18
CASSQGGGPYSLYEQYF	NA	17	TRBV14
CASSQVFFLRGETQYF	NA	16	TRBV4-1
CASSLAGGEVTDTQYF	NA	16	TRBV5-6
CSVEGRLLGHLNTEAFF	NA	17	TRBV29-1
CASSQGRLQGSSEAFF	once	16	TRBV14
CANRDTVFGYTF	few	12	TRBV6-6
CATTPRDGAGGPWNTGELFF	NA	20	TRBV15
CAINLAGQYNEQFF	NA	14	TRBV10-3
CASSPTDKYEQYF	NA	13	TRBV7-9
CASSIARRSNQPQHF	few	15	TRBV19